This entry describes one TCR beta chain. Its antigen remains unknown. This sample is part of a study of STAT5B mutations in CD4+ large granular lymphocyte leukemia. Study at large: The CDR3 'QG' motif was associated with a particular HLA allele among healthy donors. Study-wide results and caveats: CD4-sorted patient repertoires seemed more clonal than healthy CD4+ repertoires.

Buffy coats from healthy blood donors served as controls. The table came from immunoSEQ multiplex PCR; TCRdb's copy has only in-frame clones and leaves some out. The data contain approximately 35,000 clones, about 76% of them singletons. This TCR was recovered from a human donor in good health. The specimen was CD4+ T cells from blood buffy coats.

In DNA form, the CDR3 reads TGCGCCAGCAGCTTGGCCACGGGGCAGGCCGGGGGGAACACTGAAGCTTTCTTT. It encodes CASSLATGQAGGNTEAFF. The chain couples TRBV5-1 to TRBJ1-1, with a possible D match to TRBD1 (5 bases). The V end lost 0 bases, the J end lost 1 base, and 19 bases lay between the germline ends. The CDR3 has 18 amino acids. Germline V CDR1 and CDR2: SGHRS, YFSETQ.